This T cell receptor (beta chain) was observed in a study of blood T cell repertoires in COVID-19. CDR3 length equals 19 residues. Germline lookup yields CDR1 LNHDA and CDR2 SQIVND (reference sequence). V lost 6 bases and J 0 bases, leaving 21 bases between the germline ends. Authors' methods: Using reference gene primer amplification, nucleated cell counts were estimated. Measured with immunoSEQ multiplex PCR; TCRdb has only the in-frame clones, and not every one. The D gene and trimming were derived from the DNA, and the V and J assignments and clone size from that table. The sample comprises 200,000 to 250,000 clones, about 85% of which are singletons, and around 12% rests with the top ten.

The rearrangement uses TRBV19 and TRBJ2-6; possible D gene TRBD1, 6 bases. The sample consisted of peripheral blood. The receptor was derived from a woman under 30 who had recovered from COVID-19. CDR3 sequence reads: CASSLMPQGLSSGANVLTF. DNA of the CDR3: TGTGCCAGTAGCCTCATGCCACAGGGCTTAAGCTCTGGGGCCAACGTCCTGACTTTC.